The sequence of this T cell receptor beta chain was determined in a study of a mutant IDH1 vaccine in newly diagnosed glioma. Turning to the study itself: The treated group averaged about 41 years old and was around 62% male, approximately 38% female. Standard pretreatment was either radiotherapy, temozolomide, or, for most, radiochemotherapy with temozolomide.

A note on this clone: No antigen is known for it.

Broader study findings: Detectable vaccine-induced immune responses arose in almost 95% of patients. Pseudoprogression appeared unlinked to shifts in leading peripheral T cell clonotypes.

Germline lookup yields CDR1 SNHLY and CDR2 FYNNEI. The CDR3 covers 12 residues. Trimming took 5 bases from V and 8 from J, leaving 12 bases between them. Time point noted: week 35, safety follow-up. Vaccinated patients received 300 ug of mutant IDH1 20-mer peptide per dose, with topical imiquimod. The method was immunoSEQ multiplex PCR; TCRdb's version includes in-frame clones alone and lacks a portion of them. This sample carries roughly 44,000 clones, about 86% of them seen once, and the ten largest clones take 4.7%. The material sequenced was PBMCs, taken from a glioma patient whose treatment included an IDH1 peptide vaccine. The receptor comes from a woman between 35 and 50 years old with glioma. Some clones in this sample may be carry-over from other donors' samples. The rearrangement uses TRBV2 and TRBJ1-2; tentatively, D is TRBD1 (5 bases). CDR3 protein: CASSPQGVGYTF. The CDR3 region has the DNA TGTGCCAGCAGTCCCCAGGGCGTCGGCTACACCTTC.